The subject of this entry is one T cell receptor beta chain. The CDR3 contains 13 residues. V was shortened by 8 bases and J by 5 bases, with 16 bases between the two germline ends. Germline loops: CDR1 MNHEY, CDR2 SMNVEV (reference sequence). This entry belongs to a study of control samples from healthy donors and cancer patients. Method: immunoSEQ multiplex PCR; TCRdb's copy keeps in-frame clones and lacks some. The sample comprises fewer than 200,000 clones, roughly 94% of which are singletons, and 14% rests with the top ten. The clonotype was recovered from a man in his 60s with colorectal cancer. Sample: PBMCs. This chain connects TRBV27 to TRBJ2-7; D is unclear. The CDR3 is CASLSSLGHEQYF. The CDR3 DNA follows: TGTGCCAGCCTCTCTTCTTTGGGCCACGAGCAGTACTTC.